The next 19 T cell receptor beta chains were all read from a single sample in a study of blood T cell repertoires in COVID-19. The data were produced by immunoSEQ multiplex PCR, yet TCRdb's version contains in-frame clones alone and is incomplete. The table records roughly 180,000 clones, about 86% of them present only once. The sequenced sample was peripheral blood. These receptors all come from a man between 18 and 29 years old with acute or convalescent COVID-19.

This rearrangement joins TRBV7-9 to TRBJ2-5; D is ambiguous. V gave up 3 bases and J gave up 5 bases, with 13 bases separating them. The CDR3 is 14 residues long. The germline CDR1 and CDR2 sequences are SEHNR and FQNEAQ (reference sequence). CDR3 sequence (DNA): TGTGCCAGCAGCTTCCAACTCGCCAGGGAGACCCAGTACTTC. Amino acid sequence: CASSFQLARETQYF.

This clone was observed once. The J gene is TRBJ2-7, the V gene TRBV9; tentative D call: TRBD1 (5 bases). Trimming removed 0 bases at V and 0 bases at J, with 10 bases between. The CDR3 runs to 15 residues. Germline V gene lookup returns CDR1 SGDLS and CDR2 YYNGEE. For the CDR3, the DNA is TGTGCCAGCAGCGTAGCTGCAGGGCCCTCCTACGAGCAGTACTTC. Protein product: CASSVAAGPSYEQYF.

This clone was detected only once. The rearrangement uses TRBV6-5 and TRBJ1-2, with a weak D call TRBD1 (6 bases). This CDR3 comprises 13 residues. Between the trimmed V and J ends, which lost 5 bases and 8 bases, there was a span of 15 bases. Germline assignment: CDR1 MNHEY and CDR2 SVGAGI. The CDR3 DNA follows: TGTGCCAGCAGTCAAAGGCAGGGGCTGGGCTACACCTTC. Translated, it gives CASSQRQGLGYTF.

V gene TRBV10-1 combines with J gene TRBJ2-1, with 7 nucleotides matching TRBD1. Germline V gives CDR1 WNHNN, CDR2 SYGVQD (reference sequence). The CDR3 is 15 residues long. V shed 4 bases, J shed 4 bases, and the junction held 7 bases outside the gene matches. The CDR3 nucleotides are TGCGCCAGCAGTGCGGTACAGGGGTCTTACAATGAGCAGTTCTTC. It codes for CASSAVQGSYNEQFF.

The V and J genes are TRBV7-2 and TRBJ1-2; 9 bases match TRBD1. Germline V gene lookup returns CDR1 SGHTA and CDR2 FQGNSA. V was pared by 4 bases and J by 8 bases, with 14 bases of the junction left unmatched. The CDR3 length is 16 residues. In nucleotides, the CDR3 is TGTGCCAGCAGCTCTCGGACAGGGGCGGCCAAGGGAGGCTACACCTTC. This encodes CASSSRTGAAKGGYTF. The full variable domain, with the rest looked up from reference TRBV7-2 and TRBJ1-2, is GAGVSQSPSNKVTEKGKDVELRCDPISGHTALYWYRQSLGQGLEFLIYFQGNSAPDKSGLPSDRFSAERTGGSVSTLTIQRTQQEDSAVYLCASSSRTGAAKGGYTFGSGTRLTVV.

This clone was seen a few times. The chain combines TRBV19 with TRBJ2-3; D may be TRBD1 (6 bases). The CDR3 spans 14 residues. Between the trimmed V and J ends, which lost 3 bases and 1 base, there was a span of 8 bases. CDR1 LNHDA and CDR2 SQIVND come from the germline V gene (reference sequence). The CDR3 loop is CASSIWTGTDTQYF. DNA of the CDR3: TGTGCCAGTAGTATCTGGACAGGCACAGATACGCAGTATTTT. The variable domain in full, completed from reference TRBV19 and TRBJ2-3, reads DGGITQSPKYLFRKEGQNVTLSCEQNLNHDAMYWYRQDPGQGLRLIYYSQIVNDFQKGDIAEGYSVSREKKESFPLTVTSAQKNPTAFYLCASSIWTGTDTQYFGPGTRLTVL.

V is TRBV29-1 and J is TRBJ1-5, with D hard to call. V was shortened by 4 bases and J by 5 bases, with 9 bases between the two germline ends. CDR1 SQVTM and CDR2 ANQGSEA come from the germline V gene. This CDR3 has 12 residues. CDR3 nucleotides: TGCAGCGTTGGGACTCGGGATCAGCCCCAGCATTTT. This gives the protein CSVGTRDQPQHF. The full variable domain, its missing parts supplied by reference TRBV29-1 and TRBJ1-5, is SAVISQKPSRDICQRGTSLTIQCQVDSQVTMMFWYRQQPGQSLTLIATANQGSEATYESGFVIDKFPISRPNLTFSTLTVSNMSPEDSSIYLCSVGTRDQPQHFGDGTRLSIL.

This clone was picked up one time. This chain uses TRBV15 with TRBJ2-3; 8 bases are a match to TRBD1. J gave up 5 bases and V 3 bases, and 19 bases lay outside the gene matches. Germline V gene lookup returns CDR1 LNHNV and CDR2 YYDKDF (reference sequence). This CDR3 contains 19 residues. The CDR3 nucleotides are TGTGCCACCAGCAGCGAAACCCGGGACAGGTTCGTGTCGGTAGATACGCAGTATTTT. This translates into CATSSETRDRFVSVDTQYF.

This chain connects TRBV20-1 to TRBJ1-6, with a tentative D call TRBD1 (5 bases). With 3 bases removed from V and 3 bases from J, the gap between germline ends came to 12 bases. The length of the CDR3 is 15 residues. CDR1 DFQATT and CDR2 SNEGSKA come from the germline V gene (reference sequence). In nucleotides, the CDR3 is TGCAGTGCTAGTAGGGGAAGAGTCTATAATTCACCCCTCCACTTT. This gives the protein CSASRGRVYNSPLHF.

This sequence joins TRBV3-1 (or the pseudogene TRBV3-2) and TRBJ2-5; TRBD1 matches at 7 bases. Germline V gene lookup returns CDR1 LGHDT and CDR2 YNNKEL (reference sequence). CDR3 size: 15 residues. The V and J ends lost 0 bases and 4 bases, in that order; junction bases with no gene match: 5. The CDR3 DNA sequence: TGTGCCAGCAGCCAAGAAGGGACAGCGTTAGAGACCCAGTACTTC. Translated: CASSQEGTALETQYF.

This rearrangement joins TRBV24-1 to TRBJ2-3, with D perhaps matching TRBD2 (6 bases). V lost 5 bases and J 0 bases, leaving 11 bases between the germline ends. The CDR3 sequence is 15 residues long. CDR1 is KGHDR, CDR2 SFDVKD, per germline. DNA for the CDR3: TGTGCCACCAGTGCCCTGCGGGGAAGCACAGATACGCAGTATTTT. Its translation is CATSALRGSTDTQYF.

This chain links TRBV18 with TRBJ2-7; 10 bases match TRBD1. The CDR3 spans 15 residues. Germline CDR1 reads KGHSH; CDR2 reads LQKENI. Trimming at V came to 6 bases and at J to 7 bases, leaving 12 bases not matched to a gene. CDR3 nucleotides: TGTGCCAGCTCCCAGGGGGGGACAGGGGTTCAAGAGCAGTACTTC. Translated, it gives CASSQGGTGVQEQYF. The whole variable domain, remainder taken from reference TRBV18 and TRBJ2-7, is NAGVMQNPRHLVRRRGQEARLRCSPMKGHSHVYWYRQLPEEGLKFMVYLQKENIIDESGMPKERFSAEFPKEGPSILRIQQVVRGDSAAYFCASSQGGTGVQEQYFGPGTRLTVT.

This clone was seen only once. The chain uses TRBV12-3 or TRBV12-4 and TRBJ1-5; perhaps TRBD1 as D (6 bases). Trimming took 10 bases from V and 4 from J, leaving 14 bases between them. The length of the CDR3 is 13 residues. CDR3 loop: CATSPQGNQPQHF. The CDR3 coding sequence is TGTGCCACCTCACCCCAGGGGAATCAGCCCCAGCATTTT.

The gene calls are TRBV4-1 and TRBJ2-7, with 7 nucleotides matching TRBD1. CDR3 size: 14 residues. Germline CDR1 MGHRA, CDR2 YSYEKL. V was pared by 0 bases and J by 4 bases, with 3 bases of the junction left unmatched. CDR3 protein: CASSQDTGAYEQYF. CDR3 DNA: TGCGCCAGCAGCCAAGACACAGGGGCGTACGAGCAGTACTTC.

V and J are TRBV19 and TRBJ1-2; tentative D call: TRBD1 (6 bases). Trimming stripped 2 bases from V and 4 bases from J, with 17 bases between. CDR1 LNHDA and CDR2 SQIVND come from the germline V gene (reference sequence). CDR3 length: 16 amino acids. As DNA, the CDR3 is TGTGCCAGTAGTATAACCGCGGCGGGGGGCAGCTATGGCTACACCTTC. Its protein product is CASSITAAGGSYGYTF.

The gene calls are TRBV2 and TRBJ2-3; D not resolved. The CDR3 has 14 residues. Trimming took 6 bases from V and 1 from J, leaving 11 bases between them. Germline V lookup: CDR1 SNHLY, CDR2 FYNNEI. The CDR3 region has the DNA TGTGCCAGCAGACCCCCTGCGGGCACAGATACGCAGTATTTT. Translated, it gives CASRPPAGTDTQYF.

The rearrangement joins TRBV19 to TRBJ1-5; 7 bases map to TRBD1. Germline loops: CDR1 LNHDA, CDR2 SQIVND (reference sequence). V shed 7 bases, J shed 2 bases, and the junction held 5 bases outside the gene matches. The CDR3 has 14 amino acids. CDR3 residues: CASKTGPGNQPQHF. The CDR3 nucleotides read TGTGCCAGTAAGACAGGGCCTGGCAATCAGCCCCAGCATTTT.

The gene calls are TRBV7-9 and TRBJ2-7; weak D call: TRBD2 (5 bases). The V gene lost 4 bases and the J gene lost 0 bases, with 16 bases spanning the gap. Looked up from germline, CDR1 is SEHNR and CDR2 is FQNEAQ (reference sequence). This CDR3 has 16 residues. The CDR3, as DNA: TGTGCCAGCAGCTCCGAAACGGGGTTCCGCTCCTACGAGCAGTACGTC. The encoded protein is CASSSETGFRSYEQYV.

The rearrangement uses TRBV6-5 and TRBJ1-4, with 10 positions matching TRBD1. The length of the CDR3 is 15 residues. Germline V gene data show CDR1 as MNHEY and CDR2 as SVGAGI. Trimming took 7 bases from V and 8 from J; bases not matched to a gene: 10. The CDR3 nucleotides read TGTGCCAGCAAGCCGGGACAGGGGTTCGTAGAAAAACTGTTTTTT. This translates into CASKPGQGFVEKLFF.